A selection of T cell receptor beta chains follows, all from one sample in a study of CD4 T cells in relation to SARS-CoV-2 and coronaviruses. Profiling relied on immunoSEQ multiplex PCR, and the TCRdb table lists in-frame clones only, not all of them. Found here are about 59,000 clones, 86% of them singletons; the top ten hold under 1.5%. Sequenced material: memory CD4+ T cells from PBMCs. Source of these receptors: a human donor in good health. Each CDR3 is given without its conserved first and last residue. Each record gives: J gene, V gene, clone size, CDR3 protein. Part of the rows lack a size; the others show once, few, many or a class for expanded clones.

>TRBJ2-5|TRBV2|-
ASRGGTSGRAWTQY
>TRBJ1-5|TRBV19|-
ASALIGGNQPQH
>TRBJ2-5|TRBV4-1|-
ASSQVDMGLSYGTQY
>TRBJ2-3|TRBV28|few
ASRVGTDTQY
>TRBJ1-2|TRBV18|-
ASSRSAQEKNGYT
>TRBJ1-1|TRBV28|-
ASSPGHRGTEAF
>TRBJ2-7|TRBV3-1/TRBV3-2|-
ASSRSSGRASTYEQY
>TRBJ2-7|TRBV18|once
ASSTGGRVDEQY
>TRBJ2-1|TRBV9|-
ASSVGLPNEQF
>TRBJ1-1|TRBV19|once
ASSPSTGNTEAF
>TRBJ2-7|TRBV7-9|few
ASSLFTSGTYEQY
>TRBJ2-1|TRBV24-1|-
ATSDSSGRTSYNEQF
>TRBJ2-3|TRBV4-1|-
ASSHPSGRREWGTDTQY
>TRBJ2-5|TRBV3-1/TRBV3-2|-
ASSQVETQY
>TRBJ2-7|TRBV9|-
ASSVESRGYYEQY
>TRBJ2-7|TRBV12-3/TRBV12-4|-
ASGGQGISEQY
>TRBJ1-1|TRBV5-1|-
ASSKGQGESVNTEAF
>TRBJ2-5|TRBV30|-
AWNPGTAETQY
>TRBJ1-6|TRBV19|-
ASSIKGIGSPLH
>TRBJ2-6|TRBV18|-
ASSPVAQGLAPYSGANVLT
>TRBJ2-1|TRBV18|-
ASSRRLMDEQF
>TRBJ1-3|TRBV2|-
ASSELFTGSRNTIY
>TRBJ2-7|TRBV7-7|-
ASSPTPGVGYEQY
>TRBJ2-1|TRBV6-1|few
ASSEARLAGGAYNEQF
>TRBJ1-5|TRBV28|-
ASSLRLQGINQPQH